The 21 T cell receptor beta chains below all came from one sample that was sequenced in a study of read filtering for tumor transcriptome and immune sequencing. This library used about 360 ng RNA and molecular barcoded adaptors spanning alpha/delta and beta/gamma chains. MiXCR, run by TCRdb on the reads, gives a single entry per CDR3 protein. Of some 15,000 distinct CDR3 sequences in the sample, roughly 20% are singletons; the top ten hold 80%. Sequencing was carried out using a population of CD138-negative cells sorted from bone marrow. Receptor source: a donor at least 40 years old with multiple myeloma.

The sample holds many counts of this clonotype. The gene calls are TRBV20-1 and TRBJ2-7; 8 nucleotides line up with TRBD1. The CDR3 extends over 15 amino acids. V was pared by 0 bases and J by 3 bases, with 7 bases of the junction left unmatched. Germline values: CDR1 DFQATT, CDR2 SNEGSKA (reference sequence). The CDR3 DNA reads TGCAGTGCTAGAGACCCGGGACAGGCGTACTACGAGCAGTACTTC. Encoded protein: CSARDPGQAYYEQYF.

This clonotype was observed a few times. A read error may account for a junction end that differs from germline. DNA of the CDR3: TGTGCCAGCAGTTTATTAGGGGGTTGGAACACTGAAGCTTCCTTT. Its protein product is CASSLLGGWNTEASF. The chain is built from TRBV28 and TRBJ1-1, with D possibly being TRBD1 (6 bases). Germline V gene sequence: CDR1 MDHEN, CDR2 SYDVKM. The CDR3 consists of 15 residues.

This clonotype was counted between two and nine times. The chain is built from TRBV27 and TRBJ2-2, with TRBD2 matching over 15 bases. CDR3 length: 18 amino acids. CDR1 is MNHEY, CDR2 SMNVEV, per germline (reference sequence). V lost 5 bases and J lost 3; bases outside the gene matches: 7. This chain's CDR3 is CASSLGLAGGWYTGELFF. CDR3 bases: TGTGCCAGCAGTCTCGGACTAGCGGGAGGGTGGTACACCGGGGAGCTGTTTTTT.

The rearrangement joins TRBV12-3 or TRBV12-4 to TRBJ1-4; the match to TRBD1 covers 7 bases. The CDR3 length is 15 residues. V dropped 5 bases and J dropped 4; count of bases not matched to a gene: 7. DNA of the CDR3: TGTGCCAGCAGTGGGACAGCGCCTCTTAATGAAAAACTGTTTTTT. Its translation: CASSGTAPLNEKLFF.

As to this clonotype: The conserved phenylalanine or tryptophan is not found at the CDR3 terminus, so this likely reflects a read error. V gene TRBV12-3 or TRBV12-4 combines with J gene TRBJ2-5; 8 positions agree with TRBD2. V lost 8 bases and J lost 4; bases outside the gene matches: 9. There are 14 residues in the CDR3. The CDR3 here is CASRGGYVGETQYL. In nucleotides, the CDR3 is TGTGCCAGCCGGGGGGGCTACGTGGGAGAGACCCAGTACCTC.

For this clonotype: At one end, the junction sequence differs from germline, possibly due to a read error. The V call is TRBV11-3, the J call TRBJ2-1; tentatively, D is TRBD1 or TRBD2 (6 bases each). The CDR3 runs 14 residues. Looked up from germline, CDR1 is SGHNT and CDR2 is YENEEA. CDR3 in amino acids: CASSPQPGANGQFF. The CDR3 DNA reads TGTGCCAGCAGCCCCCAGCCGGGGGCCAATGGGCAGTTCTTC.

At least ten counts were recorded for this clonotype. The chain employs TRBV5-1 and TRBJ2-1; possibly TRBD2 for D (5 bases). V was pared by 1 base and J by 6 bases, with 8 bases between. In germline, CDR1 is SGHRS, CDR2 YFSETQ. CDR3 size: 13 residues. CDR3 DNA sequence: TGCGCCAGCAGCTTGCAACTAGGCAATGAGCAGTTCTTC. It encodes CASSLQLGNEQFF.

This clonotype showed up just a few times. Here the CDR3 DNA reads TGTGCCAGCAGCCTTACTTGGGGCACTGAAGCTTTCTTT. Translated: CASSLTWGTEAFF. The rearrangement links TRBV7-2 to TRBJ1-1; D gene unclear. The CDR3 totals 13 residues. V lost 5 bases and J 4 bases, leaving 11 bases between the germline ends. CDR1 is SGHTA, CDR2 FQGNSA, per germline. The full variable domain, with the rest looked up from reference TRBV7-2 and TRBJ1-1, is GAGVSQSPSNKVTEKGKDVELRCDPISGHTALYWYRQSLGQGLEFLIYFQGNSAPDKSGLPSDRFSAERTGGSVSTLTIQRTQQEDSAVYLCASSLTWGTEAFFGQGTRLTVV.

Remarks on this clonotype: This may come from a read error, since a much larger clone is one base off. The rearrangement joins TRBV28 to TRBJ1-4; D not certain. Germline assignment: CDR1 MDHEN and CDR2 SYDVKM. The CDR3 consists of 12 residues. CDR3 sequence (DNA): TGTGCCAGCAGCTCAACTCATGAAAAACTGTTTTTT. Its protein is CASSSTHEKLFF.

The rearrangement joins TRBV12-3 or TRBV12-4 to TRBJ1-3, with D uncertain. The V end lost 5 bases, the J end lost 0 bases, and 8 bases lay between the germline ends. This CDR3 comprises 14 residues. The CDR3 DNA sequence: TGTGCCAGCAGTCTAGGGTACTCTGGAAACACCATATATTTT. This gives the protein CASSLGYSGNTIYF.

This clonotype was recorded many times. The chain links TRBV30 to TRBJ2-2; D perhaps matches TRBD1 (5 bases). CDR1 GTSNPN and CDR2 SVGIG come from the germline V gene (reference sequence). The CDR3 length is 13 residues. V shed 3 bases and J shed 5 bases, with 10 bases lying between them. Here the CDR3 reads CAWRGAGTGELFF. CDR3 in DNA: TGTGCCTGGAGAGGGGCAGGGACCGGGGAGCTGTTTTTT.

Details on this clonotype: Likely a read error: the CDR3 ends without its conserved phenylalanine or tryptophan. In DNA, the CDR3 is TGTGCTAGCAGCTTGGACAGGGGCAATGAGCAGTTCCTC. Translating gives CASSLDRGNEQFL. V gene TRBV7-7 combines with J gene TRBJ2-1; 9 positions agree with TRBD1. Germline values: CDR1 SSHAT, CDR2 FNYEAQ (reference sequence). The CDR3 length is 13 residues.

The CDR3 DNA is TGTGCCAGCAGTTATAGGCTAGACACCGGGGAGCTGTTTTTT. It translates to CASSYRLDTGELFF. The gene calls are TRBV6-5 and TRBJ2-2; D is ambiguous. Germline-derived CDR1 and CDR2 are MNHEY and SVGAGI. V was pared by 3 bases and J by 3 bases, with 8 bases between. The CDR3 has 14 residues.

The chain couples TRBV6-5 to TRBJ2-5; 10 bases are a match to TRBD2. The CDR3 spans 15 residues. The ends lost 5 bases at V and 2 bases at J; junction bases unmatched: 5. The V gene's germline CDR1 is MNHEY and CDR2 SVGAGI. The CDR3: CASSLSGGVQETQYF. Written as DNA, the CDR3 is TGTGCCAGCAGTCTCAGCGGGGGGGTACAAGAGACCCAGTACTTC.

Points on this clonotype: This may come from a read error, since a much larger clone is one base off. J is TRBJ1-5 and V is TRBV20-1; D not certain. Germline CDR1 DFQATT, CDR2 SNEGSKA (reference sequence). The CDR3 has 11 amino acids. Trimming pared 5 bases from V and 4 bases from J, leaving 6 bases between. In nucleotides, the CDR3 is TGCAGTGCTGCAGAAAATCAGCCCCAGCATTTT. This encodes CSAAENQPQHF.

This clonotype was recorded many times. The chain uses TRBV11-1 and TRBJ2-7, with TRBD2 as a possible D gene (6 bases). Trimming left V 0 bases short and J 7 bases short, with 13 bases between. The CDR3 is 14 amino acids. Germline CDR1 and CDR2: SGHAT and FQDESV (reference sequence). The CDR3 nucleotides read TGTGCCAGCAGCTTAGCTGGGCCGGGGGAAGAGCAGTACTTC. Translation gives CASSLAGPGEEQYF.

In its sample, this clonotype was seen many times. The chain is built from TRBV4-3 and TRBJ2-7; D not resolved. The V end lost 0 bases, the J end lost 2 bases, and 8 bases lay between the germline ends. CDR1 is LGHNA and CDR2 is YSLEER in the germline V gene. The CDR3 sequence is 14 residues long. The CDR3, as DNA: TGCGCCAGCAGCCAAGATGTGGCAGCCTACGAGCAGTACTTC. Protein sequence: CASSQDVAAYEQYF.

The chain links TRBV5-1 to TRBJ1-2, with 7 bases aligning to TRBD1. This CDR3 spans 13 amino acids. Germline V gives CDR1 SGHRS, CDR2 YFSETQ. J lost 8 bases, V lost 7 bases, and 11 bases had no gene match. Written as DNA, the CDR3 is TGCGCCAGCGGCCTCCAGGGGGGAGGCGGCTACACCTTC. Protein product: CASGLQGGGGYTF.

V gene TRBV6-5 combines with J gene TRBJ2-5; maybe TRBD2 (8 bases). Germline lookup yields CDR1 MNHEY and CDR2 SVGAGI. This CDR3 has 16 amino acids. V shed 0 bases and J shed 4 bases, with 15 bases lying between them. Written as DNA, the CDR3 is TGTGCCAGCAGTTACTCGTCCGGGAGGGGGCGAGAGACCCAGTACTTC. This sequence encodes CASSYSSGRGRETQYF.

This clonotype was observed at least ten times. This chain connects TRBV11-3 to TRBJ2-4; 11 bases align to TRBD1. Germline CDR1 reads SGHNT; CDR2 reads YENEEA. The junction had 10 bases not matched to a gene; V was cut back by 5 bases and J by 1 base. The CDR3 spans 18 residues. CDR3 region: CASSPYVGQGGAKNIQYF. CDR3 in DNA: TGTGCCAGCAGCCCTTACGTGGGACAGGGGGGGGCCAAAAACATTCAGTACTTC.

This clonotype was counted a few times. CDR3 in amino acids: CASTYGGKEYF. Written as DNA, the CDR3 is TGTGCCAGCACCTACGGAGGGAAGGAGTACTTC. This chain joins TRBV6-5 and TRBJ2-7; possible D gene TRBD2, 6 bases. The CDR3 is 11 amino acids. V was shortened by 7 bases and J by 11 bases, with 15 bases between the two germline ends. Germline CDR1 MNHEY, CDR2 SVGAGI.